This TCR beta chain was obtained from a study of T-cell memory formation after mild COVID-19. Study overall: TCR clusters showed largely donor specificity.

The table lists this clonotype with a few counts. The target antigen is unknown. TCRdb passed the 5' RACE reads through MiXCR, listing each CDR3 protein once. The sample carries under 200,000 distinct CDR3 sequences, approximately 10% recorded once. General study results and limits: CD4/CD8 balance characterized clones contracting day 15 to 85, and CD4+ skew characterized later expanders. Pre-infection memory held some responding clones, suggesting pre-existing cross-reactive T cells responded.

The source is a man between 18 and 35 years old who had mild COVID-19 (a few samples of this study predate the infection). Cell type and time point are not known. The sequencing sample was made of PBMCs or a T cell subset sorted from them (not recorded which).

CDR3 coding DNA: TGCGCCAGCAGCGGAGGACAGAGCACAGATACGCAGTATTTT. This gives the protein CASSGGQSTDTQYF. The chain employs TRBV5-1 and TRBJ2-3; tentative D call: TRBD1 (6 bases). V shed 4 bases and J shed 0 bases, with 9 bases lying between them. The germline gives CDR1 SGHRS, CDR2 YFSETQ. This CDR3 has 14 residues.